This T cell receptor (beta chain) was obtained from a study of T cell responses to AZD1222 COVID-19 vaccine. Study-level results: Baseline serostatus was positive in only a handful of AZD1222 recipients. Donors skewed white British and female; clonal diversity was possibly underestimated.

This CDR3 has 12 residues. The germline V and J ends were trimmed by 3 bases and 4 bases, with 6 bases remaining between them. Germline V CDR1 and CDR2: SNHLY, FYNNEI. Repertoires were generated with immunoSEQ multiplex PCR, while TCRdb's copy carries only in-frame clones and drops some. The table includes over 130,000 clones, approximately 92% detected once. This clone was recorded only once. Its antigen is undetermined. This clonotype was obtained from an adult who received the AZD1222 COVID-19 vaccine. The starting material was peripheral blood, obtained 28 days after the second AZD1222 dose. The chain combines TRBV2 with TRBJ1-2; D unresolved. CDR3 amino acids: CASSDIPYGYTF. CDR3 nucleotides: TGTGCCAGCAGTGACATCCCCTATGGCTACACCTTC.